A selection of T cell receptor beta chains follows, all from one sample in a study of cytomegalovirus exposure and HLA in healthy donors. The repertoire was sequenced with immunoSEQ multiplex PCR; TCRdb's copy has only in-frame clones and lacks some. The table has tens of thousands of clones, roughly 70% seen once; the top ten hold roughly 9.8%. Source material: PBMCs. The receptors derive from a woman in her twenties or thirties in good health and CMV-seronegative. Both conserved end residues are part of each CDR3. A D gene is named only where the DNA matches it firmly. Not every row has a clone size; where given, it reads once, few, many or a size class.

cdr3_length d_call j_call clone_size v_call cdr3_aa cdr3_nt
13 NA TRBJ2-7 once TRBV4-3 CASSKDGSTEQYF TGCGCCAGCAGCAAAGACGGGTCTACCGAGCAGTACTTC
17 NA TRBJ2-5 NA TRBV12-5 CASGLPHRSKLQETQYF TGTGCTAGTGGTTTGCCCCACCGGTCGAAGCTACAAGAGACCCAGTACTTC
16 TRBD2 TRBJ2-7 NA TRBV27 CASSLSSSGGPREQYF TGTGCCAGCAGTTTATCTTCTAGCGGGGGGCCCCGGGAGCAGTACTTC
15 TRBD1 TRBJ1-4 NA TRBV27 CASSLHRGLNEKLFF TGTGCCAGCAGTTTGCACAGGGGCTTGAATGAAAAACTGTTTTTT
17 NA TRBJ2-1 few TRBV19 CASSIEPGYSSYNEQFF TGTGCCAGTAGTATAGAACCGGGTTATAGCTCCTACAATGAGCAGTTCTTC
13 NA TRBJ1-5 few TRBV5-1 CASSLAGNQPQHF TGCGCCAGCAGCTTGGCCGGGAATCAGCCCCAGCATTTT
15 NA TRBJ2-2 NA TRBV23-1 CASSQFGPNTGELFF TGCGCCAGCAGTCAATTCGGTCCGAACACCGGGGAGCTGTTTTTT
16 TRBD2 TRBJ2-3 NA TRBV5-4 CASSLGRGGRADTQYF TGTGCCAGCAGCTTGGGGCGGGGGGGCAGGGCAGATACGCAGTATTTT
12 TRBD1 TRBJ2-5 NA TRBV12-5 CASGFDRGAQYF TGTGCTAGTGGTTTCGACAGGGGAGCCCAGTACTTC
15 TRBD2 TRBJ2-7 NA TRBV7-2 CASSWTSAYSYEQYF TGTGCCAGCAGCTGGACTAGCGCATACTCCTACGAGCAGTACTTC
16 TRBD2 TRBJ2-1 NA TRBV7-9 CASSLGPGLEFNEQFF TGTGCCAGCAGCTTAGGACCGGGACTAGAGTTCAATGAGCAGTTCTTC
13 TRBD1 TRBJ1-1 NA TRBV10-3 CAINGQENTEAFF TGTGCCATCAACGGACAGGAGAACACTGAAGCTTTCTTT
16 TRBD2 TRBJ2-1 few TRBV7-2 CASSLFGAGAYNEQFF TGTGCCAGCAGCTTGTTTGGAGCGGGGGCTTACAATGAGCAGTTCTTC
15 TRBD1 TRBJ2-1 few TRBV18 CASSPTGLSYNEQFF TGTGCCAGCTCACCGACAGGGCTTTCCTACAATGAGCAGTTCTTC
15 TRBD1 TRBJ2-7 NA TRBV7-2 CASSLGGQGAYEQYF TGTGCCAGCAGCTTAGGAGGACAGGGGGCGTACGAGCAGTACTTC
17 TRBD2 TRBJ2-3 NA TRBV7-2 CASSSTLSGGGGGTQYF TGTGCCAGCAGCTCCACCCTTAGCGGGGGAGGGGGGGGTACGCAGTATTTT
17 TRBD2 TRBJ2-6 NA TRBV15 CATSRGGGGSGANVLTF TGTGCCACCAGCAGGGGAGGCGGGGGCTCTGGGGCCAACGTCCTGACTTTC
15 TRBD1 TRBJ1-4 few TRBV2 CASSVQGQGGEKLFF TGTGCCAGCAGTGTACAGGGACAGGGAGGTGAAAAACTGTTTTTT
13 TRBD2 TRBJ2-3 NA TRBV2 CGGLAGGRDTQYF TGTGGGGGACTAGCGGGAGGACGAGATACGCAGTATTTT
13 NA TRBJ1-3 NA TRBV29-1 CSVLGLNGNTIYF TGCAGCGTTTTGGGACTGAATGGAAACACCATATATTTT
17 TRBD1 TRBJ1-1 NA TRBV19 CASNPLGDREGHTEAFF TGTGCCAGTAACCCCTTGGGGGACAGGGAAGGGCACACTGAAGCTTTCTTT
11 NA TRBJ2-7 few TRBV20-1 CSAIRVHEQYF TGCAGTGCTATCAGGGTTCACGAGCAGTACTTC
14 NA TRBJ1-4 NA TRBV11-1 CASSPGQTNEKLFF TGTGCCAGCAGCCCCGGACAGACTAATGAAAAACTGTTTTTT
14 TRBD1 TRBJ2-5 NA TRBV10-3 CAISRTGVEETQYF TGTGCCATCTCCAGGACAGGGGTGGAAGAGACCCAGTACTTC
17 NA TRBJ1-6 NA TRBV7-9 CASSSEGGSSYNSPLHF TGTGCCAGCAGCTCCGAAGGTGGGAGCTCCTATAATTCACCCCTCCACTTT
13 NA TRBJ1-1 NA TRBV30 CAWSRFGGTEAFF TGTGCCTGGAGCCGGTTCGGGGGCACTGAAGCTTTCTTT
15 TRBD1 TRBJ2-7 NA TRBV6-5 CASSYSGTGLYEQYF TGTGCCAGCAGTTACTCGGGGACAGGTCTCTACGAGCAGTACTTC
11 NA TRBJ2-3 NA TRBV2 CASSGRTANFF TGTGCCAGCAGTGGCAGGACTGCCAACTTTTTT
17 NA TRBJ2-7 NA TRBV14 CASSQAVGHRLPYEQYF TGTGCCAGCAGCCAAGCGGTCGGACACCGCTTACCCTACGAGCAGTACTTC
15 NA TRBJ2-6 NA TRBV2 CASSGGLSGANVLTF TGTGCCAGCAGTGGAGGCCTCTCTGGGGCCAACGTCCTGACTTTC
16 TRBD1 TRBJ2-2 NA TRBV7-6 CASSVGQGRVGGELFF TGTGCCAGCAGCGTCGGACAGGGGAGGGTTGGCGGGGAGCTGTTTTTT
13 TRBD1 TRBJ2-5 NA TRBV5-1 CASSSTGGETQYF TGCGCCAGCAGCTCAACAGGGGGTGAGACCCAGTACTTC
15 NA TRBJ2-3 NA TRBV9 CASSVAGDGTDTQYF TGTGCCAGCAGCGTAGCGGGGGACGGCACAGATACGCAGTATTTT
13 NA TRBJ1-6 NA TRBV5-8 CASSLERNSPLHF TGTGCCAGCAGCTTGGAGAGAAATTCACCCCTCCACTTT
15 TRBD2 TRBJ2-1 few TRBV7-8 CASSLRLATDTEQFF TGTGCCAGCAGCCTACGACTAGCGACCGATACGGAGCAGTTCTTC
13 NA TRBJ1-6 NA TRBV7-8 CASSFKLNSPLHF TGTGCCAGCAGCTTCAAACTCAATTCACCCCTCCACTTT
13 TRBD1 TRBJ2-1 few TRBV5-5 CASSWTGNNEQFF TGTGCCAGCAGTTGGACAGGGAACAATGAGCAGTTCTTC
12 NA TRBJ2-2 once TRBV7-2 CASSLRSGELFF TGTGCCAGCAGCTTACGTTCCGGGGAGCTGTTTTTT
20 TRBD1 TRBJ1-5 NA TRBV19 CASSIDFLGQGMVSNQPQHF TGTGCCAGTAGTATAGATTTCCTAGGACAGGGGATGGTAAGCAATCAGCCCCAGCATTTT
15 TRBD1 TRBJ1-4 NA TRBV25-1 CASSVARGVNEKLFF TGTGCCAGCAGTGTCGCCAGGGGGGTAAATGAAAAACTGTTTTTT
15 NA TRBJ1-1 NA TRBV28 CASSLWTEMNTEAFF TGTGCCAGCAGTTTATGGACAGAGATGAACACCGAAGCTTTCTTT